In its sample, the clone carrying this T cell receptor (beta chain) ranks as large. Antigen unknown. As to treatment: approximately nine-day PBMC culture with coronavirus spike peptide pools or control peptides (ViraFEST assay). With the Oncomine TCR Beta short-read assay, DNA from cultured CD4+ T cells was sequenced. MiXCR was run by TCRdb on the PCR reads, yielding one entry per CDR3 protein. Of about 9,100 distinct CDR3 sequences in the sample, about 70% were seen once. The sample is drawn from a study of vaccination and CD4 T cells after COVID-19. Study details: Diagnosis preceded the drawing of post-COVID samples by a median approximately 96 days (range 35 to 161). Median time from second vaccine dose to sampling was about 70 days (14 to 241). Researchers treated cells with overlapping spike peptides taken from SARS-CoV-2, HCoV-NL63, HCoV-OC43 and HCoV-229E.

The study's findings and limits: Convalescent patients showed a median roughly 85% of reactive clones that were seen only post-vaccination.

The source of this sequence is a human donor who had recovered from COVID-19. Sequenced sample: CD4+ T cells from blood, cultured in vitro.

The chain's CDR3 is CATSEGQGRMETQYF. The DNA for the CDR3 is TGTGCCACCAGTGAAGGACAGGGAAGGATGGAGACCCAGTACTTC. The V call is TRBV24-1, the J call TRBJ2-5; 8 nucleotides align to TRBD1. With 4 bases clipped from V and 5 bases from J, the junction kept 8 bases outside the gene matches. In germline, CDR1 is KGHDR, CDR2 SFDVKD. This CDR3 has 15 residues.